These 32 T cell receptor beta chains came from one sample sequenced in a study of CD8 T cells in Susac syndrome. The RNA input was roughly 0.45 to 1 ug, and it was reverse transcribed with random hexamers. TCRdb used MiXCR to reprocess the immunoSEQ multiplex PCR reads, holding one entry per CDR3 protein. This table has 170,000 or so distinct CDR3 sequences, approximately 95% appearing once. Sequencing was carried out using CD8+ T cells from PBMCs. These receptors were collected from a human donor with multiple sclerosis.

This chain joins TRBV3-1 and TRBJ2-7; D is perhaps TRBD1 or TRBD2 (5 bases each). Germline V lookup: CDR1 LGHDT, CDR2 YNNKEL (reference sequence). CDR3 size: 16 residues. Trimming pared 1 base from V and 4 bases from J, leaving 17 bases between. The chain's CDR3 is CASSQGGNLLEYEQYF. In DNA, the CDR3 is TGTGCCAGCAGCCAAGGGGGCAACTTACTAGAATACGAGCAGTACTTC.

This rearrangement joins TRBV20-1 to TRBJ2-3; 7 positions agree with TRBD1. The CDR3 contains 15 residues. Germline V gene sequence: CDR1 DFQATT, CDR2 SNEGSKA (reference sequence). Trimming removed 0 bases from V and 2 bases from J; junction bases left unmatched: 5. CDR3 amino acids: CSARDLGQPTDTQYF. The CDR3 nucleotides are TGCAGTGCTAGAGATCTGGGACAGCCCACAGATACGCAGTATTTT.

V usage is TRBV20-1 and J usage is TRBJ2-7; D is uncertain. The CDR3 loop spans 15 amino acids. V lost 0 bases and J 2 bases, leaving 14 bases between the germline ends. Germline assignment: CDR1 DFQATT and CDR2 SNEGSKA (reference sequence). The CDR3 DNA reads TGCAGTGCTAGAGATTTGAGGCAGAGCCCCTACGAGCAGTACTTC. Protein: CSARDLRQSPYEQYF.

This clonotype was seen once. The gene calls are TRBV30 and TRBJ1-2; the D is unclear. This CDR3 is 14 amino acids long. V lost 3 bases and J 0 bases, leaving 11 bases between the germline ends. The germline gives CDR1 GTSNPN, CDR2 SVGIG (reference sequence). CDR3 protein: CAWSLTSSNYGYTF. CDR3 nucleotide sequence: TGTGCCTGGAGCTTGACGAGTTCTAACTATGGCTACACCTTC.

The gene calls are TRBV7-9 and TRBJ1-5; D gene unclear. The CDR3 is 12 amino acids. Trimming cost V 5 bases and J 5 bases, with 7 bases left between them. Looked up from germline, CDR1 is SEHNR and CDR2 is FQNEAQ (reference sequence). CDR3 DNA sequence: TGTGCCAGCAGCCAGTGGGATCAGCCCCAGCATTTT. It translates to CASSQWDQPQHF. Full variable domain (rest looked up from reference TRBV7-9 and TRBJ1-5): DTGVSQNPRHKITKRGQNVTFRCDPISEHNRLYWYRQTLGQGPEFLTYFQNEAQLEKSRLLSDRFSAERPKGSFSTLEIQRTEQGDSAMYLCASSQWDQPQHFGDGTRLSIL.

The chain has TRBV27 and TRBJ1-4, with D perhaps TRBD1 (5 bases). CDR3 length equals 11 residues. Germline V gives CDR1 MNHEY, CDR2 SMNVEV (reference sequence). Trimming removed 6 bases at V and 8 bases at J, with 7 bases between. CDR3 sequence reads: CASRGREKLFF. Here the CDR3 DNA reads TGTGCCAGCAGGGGGCGGGAAAAACTGTTTTTT.

This clonotype was picked up a small number of times. The chain links TRBV29-1 to TRBJ1-1; D ambiguous. Trimming cost V 4 bases and J 4 bases, with 7 bases left between them. The CDR3 runs 11 residues. Germline CDR1 and CDR2: SQVTM and ANQGSEA. CDR3 sequence reads: CSVAHSTEAFF. The DNA of the CDR3 is TGCAGCGTTGCACATAGCACTGAAGCTTTCTTT.

The V and J genes are TRBV28 and TRBJ2-7; D unclear. CDR3 length: 15 amino acids. V lost 4 bases, J lost 2 bases, and 15 bases lay in between. In germline, CDR1 is MDHEN, CDR2 SYDVKM. The CDR3 loop reads CASSWVPQAPYEQYF. The CDR3 DNA is TGTGCCAGCAGTTGGGTACCTCAGGCGCCCTACGAGCAGTACTTC.

The CDR3 protein is CASLPWGTQPQRSGTRYYEQYF. The CDR3 nucleotides are TGTGCCAGCCTACCCTGGGGGACTCAACCTCAACGGAGCGGGACCCGGTACTACGAGCAGTACTTC. This chain connects TRBV27 to TRBJ2-7; 7 nucleotides agree with TRBD2. Germline loops: CDR1 MNHEY, CDR2 SMNVEV (reference sequence). CDR3 size: 22 residues. Losses at the gene ends were 8 bases for V and 3 bases for J; bases not matched to a gene: 34.

CDR3 coding DNA: TGCGCCAGCAGCCAAGGGGAGATAGGGAGGCATGAGCAGTTCTTC. As protein: CASSQGEIGRHEQFF. The gene calls are TRBV4-1 and TRBJ2-1; D is possibly TRBD2 (6 bases). The germline V and J ends were trimmed by 1 base and 8 bases, with 15 bases remaining between them. In germline, CDR1 is MGHRA, CDR2 YSYEKL. The CDR3 covers 15 residues.

This chain uses TRBV19 with TRBJ2-7; TRBD2 matches at 9 bases. Germline trimming cut 3 bases from V and 1 base from J; bases unmatched to any gene: 1. The germline CDR1 and CDR2 sequences are LNHDA and SQIVND (reference sequence). The CDR3 consists of 14 residues. The chain's CDR3 is CASSMAGGSYEQYF. The CDR3 DNA follows: TGTGCCAGTAGTATGGCGGGGGGGTCCTACGAGCAGTACTTC.

The chain has TRBV20-1 and TRBJ1-5; 11 bases line up with TRBD1. Looked up from germline, CDR1 is DFQATT and CDR2 is SNEGSKA (reference sequence). J gave up 6 bases and V 3 bases, and 4 bases lay outside the gene matches. The CDR3 consists of 14 residues. CDR3: CSARDRGQGQPQHF. In DNA, the CDR3 is TGCAGTGCTAGGGACAGGGGGCAAGGTCAGCCCCAGCATTTT.

J is TRBJ1-2 and V is TRBV27; D unclear. The length of the CDR3 is 15 residues. Deletions cut 6 bases from V and 8 bases from J, with 22 bases between. Germline CDR1 is MNHEY and CDR2 is SMNVEV (reference sequence). As DNA, the CDR3 is TGTGCCAGCAGCTTAGAGCAACGAGGGATTAGGGGCTACACCTTC. Protein product: CASSLEQRGIRGYTF.

The V gene is TRBV6-5, the J gene TRBJ2-7; D is ambiguous. The CDR3 runs 14 residues. CDR1 MNHEY and CDR2 SVGAGI come from the germline V gene. Trimming stripped 2 bases from V and 0 bases from J, with 8 bases between. The chain's CDR3 is CASSYGIASYEQYF. DNA of the CDR3: TGTGCCAGCAGTTACGGGATAGCCTCCTACGAGCAGTACTTC.

This clonotype was seen just once. DNA of the CDR3: TGCGCCAGCAGCCAAGATAGATTAGAGGGGGCGAGGGAGCAGTACTTC. It encodes CASSQDRLEGAREQYF. The rearrangement joins TRBV4-1 to TRBJ2-7; 7 bases are shared with TRBD1. The CDR3 runs to 16 residues. J lost 7 bases, V lost 0 bases, and 12 bases had no gene match. Germline loops: CDR1 MGHRA, CDR2 YSYEKL.

This clonotype was counted a few times. The chain employs TRBV7-2 and TRBJ1-6, with a tentative D call TRBD1 (5 bases). V shed 2 bases and J shed 6 bases, with 8 bases lying between them. This CDR3 has 14 residues. From germline, CDR1 is SGHTA and CDR2 FQGNSA. Here the CDR3 reads CASSLTTANSPLHF. Here the CDR3 DNA reads TGTGCCAGCAGCTTAACGACAGCTAATTCACCCCTCCACTTT.

The chain couples TRBV20-1 to TRBJ1-5, with D perhaps TRBD1 (5 bases). The CDR3 spans 16 residues. Trimming took 5 bases from V and 5 from J, leaving 22 bases between them. Germline loops: CDR1 DFQATT, CDR2 SNEGSKA (reference sequence). The CDR3 spells CSAELLGHGVDQPQHF. The DNA for the CDR3 is TGCAGTGCTGAGCTCCTAGGACATGGGGTGGATCAGCCCCAGCATTTT.

This rearrangement joins TRBV7-9 to TRBJ1-1; TRBD1 matches 7 bases. With 3 bases clipped from V and 3 bases from J, the junction kept 4 bases outside the gene matches. This CDR3 is 14 amino acids long. The germline gives CDR1 SEHNR, CDR2 FQNEAQ (reference sequence). CDR3 bases: TGTGCCAGCAGCTTTCCCGACAGGGACACTGAAGCTTTCTTT. Its translation: CASSFPDRDTEAFF.

This clonotype was observed once. The chain is built from TRBV29-1 and TRBJ1-4, with 7 bases identical to TRBD1. The CDR3 consists of 13 residues. In germline, CDR1 is SQVTM, CDR2 ANQGSEA. V shed 6 bases, J shed 4 bases, and the junction held 5 bases outside the gene matches. CDR3 region: CSVADRVNEKLFF. DNA for the CDR3: TGCAGCGTAGCCGACAGGGTTAATGAAAAACTGTTTTTT.

The chain recombines TRBV29-1 with TRBJ2-7, with D tentatively TRBD2 (5 bases). V lost 4 bases, J lost 5 bases, and 15 bases lay in between. This CDR3 contains 13 residues. CDR1 is SQVTM, CDR2 ANQGSEA, per germline. CDR3 protein: CSVATSEANEQYF. The CDR3 DNA sequence: TGCAGCGTTGCCACCTCGGAGGCAAACGAGCAGTACTTC.

This chain uses TRBV12-5 with TRBJ1-2; D may be TRBD1 (5 bases). Trimming removed 0 bases at V and 7 bases at J, with 9 bases between. CDR3 length equals 13 residues. Germline V gene sequence: CDR1 LGHNT, CDR2 FRNRAP. CDR3 nucleotides: TGTGCTAGTGGTTTGGTCCCGGGACGTGGCTACACCTTC. It specifies CASGLVPGRGYTF.

The chain employs TRBV5-1 and TRBJ2-7; the D is unclear. Trimming shortened V by 0 bases and J by 1 base, and 8 bases separated the two germline ends. Germline CDR1 SGHRS, CDR2 YFSETQ. This CDR3 has 14 amino acids. Here the CDR3 DNA reads TGCGCCAGCAGCTTGGTGGCGCAATCCTACGAGCAGTACTTC. It translates to CASSLVAQSYEQYF.

This chain links TRBV20-1 with TRBJ2-1, with a tentative D call TRBD2 (5 bases). This CDR3 comprises 17 residues. Trimming pared 3 bases from V and 0 bases from J, leaving 18 bases between. Germline assignment: CDR1 DFQATT and CDR2 SNEGSKA (reference sequence). For the CDR3, the DNA is TGCAGTGCTAGCCCAGAGGGAGACGCCGCCTCCTACAATGAGCAGTTCTTC. Translating gives CSASPEGDAASYNEQFF.

The J gene is TRBJ1-1, the V gene TRBV11-2; D unclear. This CDR3 region has 13 residues. Germline loops: CDR1 SGHAT, CDR2 FQNNGV. Trimming cost V 1 base and J 5 bases, with 8 bases left between them. Here the CDR3 reads CASSLGLATEAFF. The CDR3 DNA is TGTGCCAGCAGCTTAGGCCTTGCGACTGAAGCTTTCTTT.

The chain links TRBV5-1 to TRBJ2-7; D might be TRBD2 (5 bases). V shed 7 bases and J shed 7 bases, with 15 bases lying between them. Germline-derived CDR1 and CDR2 are SGHRS and YFSETQ. The CDR3 loop spans 12 amino acids. CDR3 DNA sequence: TGCGCCAGCTCAAAATCCTCGGGGGAGCAGTACTTC. Encoded protein: CASSKSSGEQYF.

J is TRBJ2-1 and V is TRBV19; TRBD1 aligns across 10 bases. The CDR3 covers 16 residues. Germline lookup yields CDR1 LNHDA and CDR2 SQIVND (reference sequence). Trimming took 5 bases from V and 6 from J; bases not matched to a gene: 10. CDR3 region: CASSGHHGQGGNEQFF. DNA for the CDR3: TGTGCCAGTAGTGGACATCATGGACAGGGGGGCAATGAGCAGTTCTTC.

This chain joins TRBV27 and TRBJ1-5; D call uncertain. The CDR3 loop spans 14 amino acids. Germline CDR1 MNHEY, CDR2 SMNVEV (reference sequence). Trimming pared 6 bases from V and 11 bases from J, leaving 20 bases between. The DNA of the CDR3 is TGTGCCAGCAGCCGGACCGGGGAAATTCGGTCCCAGCATTTT. Translating gives CASSRTGEIRSQHF.

This sequence joins TRBV7-9 and TRBJ2-2; 7 nucleotides agree with TRBD2. This CDR3 is 15 amino acids long. In germline, CDR1 is SEHNR, CDR2 FQNEAQ (reference sequence). Germline trimming cut 0 bases from V and 7 bases from J; bases unmatched to any gene: 5. The CDR3 spells CASSLAPRTSGELFF. DNA for the CDR3: TGTGCCAGCAGCTTAGCGCCCAGGACTAGCGGGGAGCTGTTTTTT.

This chain joins TRBV7-8 and TRBJ2-1; D could derive from TRBD1 or TRBD2 (5 bases each). This CDR3 comprises 15 residues. The V and J ends lost 1 base and 9 bases respectively, with 16 bases between them. The germline CDR1 and CDR2 sequences are SGHVS and FQNEAQ. CDR3 DNA: TGTGCCAGCAGCTTAGGGCTGGAGACAGCGGTTGAGCAGTTCTTC. Translated: CASSLGLETAVEQFF. Together with reference TRBV7-8 and TRBJ2-1, the CDR3 gives the full variable domain: GAGVSQSPRYKVAKRGQDVALRCDPISGHVSLFWYQQALGQGPEFLTYFQNEAQLDKSGLPSDRFFAERPEGSVSTLKIQRTQQEDSAVYLCASSLGLETAVEQFFGPGTRLTVL.

The J gene is TRBJ2-1, the V gene TRBV12-5; 10 bases align to TRBD1. Germline V lookup: CDR1 LGHNT, CDR2 FRNRAP. The CDR3 is 15 residues long. V shed 3 bases, J shed 8 bases, and the junction held 7 bases outside the gene matches. The CDR3 DNA reads TGTGCTAGTGGTTTTCGGGACAGGGGTACCGATGAGCAGTTCTTC. Its translation: CASGFRDRGTDEQFF.

This chain uses TRBV14 with TRBJ1-1; D is perhaps TRBD1 (6 bases). The ends were cut back, 4 bases at V and 1 base at J, with 13 bases in the middle. The germline gives CDR1 SGHDN, CDR2 FVKESK. CDR3 length equals 15 residues. The CDR3 loop is CASSPKGGWNTEAFF. CDR3 in DNA: TGTGCCAGCAGCCCTAAAGGGGGGTGGAACACTGAAGCTTTCTTT. Full variable domain (missing parts from reference TRBV14 and TRBJ1-1): EAGVTQFPSHSVIEKGQTVTLRCDPISGHDNLYWYRRVMGKEIKFLLHFVKESKQDESGMPNNRFLAERTGGTYSTLKVQPAELEDSGVYFCASSPKGGWNTEAFFGQGTRLTVV.

The chain joins TRBV15 to TRBJ2-1; 10 nucleotides agree with TRBD2. After removal of 0 bases from V and 5 bases from J, the junction contained 10 bases not matched to a gene. Germline V lookup: CDR1 LNHNV, CDR2 YYDKDF (reference sequence). The CDR3 sequence is 18 residues long. The CDR3 region has the DNA TGTGCCACCAGCAGAGATATTCCGTGGCTAGCGGGAGACAATGAGCAGTTCTTC. Its translation: CATSRDIPWLAGDNEQFF. Filled out from reference TRBV15 and TRBJ2-1, the complete variable domain reads DAMVIQNPRYQVTQFGKPVTLSCSQTLNHNVMYWYQQKSSQAPKLLFHYYDKDFNNEADTPDNFQSRRPNTSFCFLDIRSPGLGDTAMYLCATSRDIPWLAGDNEQFFGPGTRLTVL.